This TCR beta chain stems from a study of T cell clones after liver transplantation. Study context: Liver transplant recipients had immunosuppression withdrawal attempted within 2 years.

Sequencing was performed with immunoSEQ multiplex PCR; in TCRdb, only in-frame clones are kept and a portion is missing. Among 75,000 to 100,000 clones, about 82% were seen once, and the ten largest hold around 0.5%. This sequence was found in a human patient who received a liver transplant. Some T cells may be graft donor cells. This material consisted of CD4+ T cells from blood, taken just over 45 months after liver transplant.

The CDR3 spells CASSRRLAGYEQYF. The DNA for the CDR3 is TGCGCCAGCAGCCGTCGGCTAGCGGGGTACGAGCAGTACTTC. J is TRBJ2-7 and V is TRBV5-1, with 9 bases matching TRBD2. V gave up 4 bases and J gave up 4 bases; unmatched junction bases: 6. Germline V lookup: CDR1 SGHRS, CDR2 YFSETQ. The CDR3 runs to 14 residues.